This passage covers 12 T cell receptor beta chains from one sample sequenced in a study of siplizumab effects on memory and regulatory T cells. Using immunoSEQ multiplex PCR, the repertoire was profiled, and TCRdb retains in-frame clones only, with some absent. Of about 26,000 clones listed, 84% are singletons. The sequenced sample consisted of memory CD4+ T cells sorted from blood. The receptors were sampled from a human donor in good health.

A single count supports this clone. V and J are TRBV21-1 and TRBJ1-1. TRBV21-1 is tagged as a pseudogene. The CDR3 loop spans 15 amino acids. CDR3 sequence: CASRPGGPGNTEAFF. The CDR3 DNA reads TGTGCCAGCAGGCCGGGAGGCCCGGGGAACACTGAAGCTTTCTTT.

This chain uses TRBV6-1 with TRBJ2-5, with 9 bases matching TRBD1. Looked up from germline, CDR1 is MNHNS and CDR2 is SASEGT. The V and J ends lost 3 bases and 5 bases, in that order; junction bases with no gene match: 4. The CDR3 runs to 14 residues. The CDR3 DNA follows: TGTGCCAGCAGTGAGAGGGGACAGGGCGAGACCCAGTACTTC. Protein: CASSERGQGETQYF.

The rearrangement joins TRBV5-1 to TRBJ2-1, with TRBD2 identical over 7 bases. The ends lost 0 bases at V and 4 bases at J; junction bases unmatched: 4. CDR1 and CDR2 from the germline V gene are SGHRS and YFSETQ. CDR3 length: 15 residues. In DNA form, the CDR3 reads TGCGCCAGCAGCTTGGAAGCGGGAAGGTACAATGAGCAGTTCTTC. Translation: CASSLEAGRYNEQFF.

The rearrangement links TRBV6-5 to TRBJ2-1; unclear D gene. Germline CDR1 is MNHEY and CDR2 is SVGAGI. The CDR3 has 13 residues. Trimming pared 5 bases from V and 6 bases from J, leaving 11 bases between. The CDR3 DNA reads TGTGCCAGCAGTCAGACCCGCTCCAATGAGCAGTTCTTC. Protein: CASSQTRSNEQFF.

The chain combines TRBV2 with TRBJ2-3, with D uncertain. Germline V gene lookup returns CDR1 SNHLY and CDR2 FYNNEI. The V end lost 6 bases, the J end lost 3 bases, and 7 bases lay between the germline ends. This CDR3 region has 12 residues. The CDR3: CASRAVTDTQYF. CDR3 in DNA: TGTGCCAGCAGAGCTGTAACAGATACGCAGTATTTT.

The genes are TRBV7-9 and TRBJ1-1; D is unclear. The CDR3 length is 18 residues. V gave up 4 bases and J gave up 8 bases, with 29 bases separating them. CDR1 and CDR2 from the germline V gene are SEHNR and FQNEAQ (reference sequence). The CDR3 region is CASSSGTPARGARLEAFF. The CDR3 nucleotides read TGTGCCAGCAGCTCAGGCACCCCGGCGCGGGGAGCCCGCCTAGAAGCTTTCTTT.

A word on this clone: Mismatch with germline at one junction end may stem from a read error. The DNA for the CDR3 is TGTGCCAGCAGCCTAACTAGCGGGAGGGGCCTGGATTTT. Residues: CASSLTSGRGLDF. The chain joins TRBV28 to TRBJ2-3, with 13 positions matching TRBD2. Germline lookup yields CDR1 MDHEN and CDR2 SYDVKM. The CDR3 contains 13 residues.

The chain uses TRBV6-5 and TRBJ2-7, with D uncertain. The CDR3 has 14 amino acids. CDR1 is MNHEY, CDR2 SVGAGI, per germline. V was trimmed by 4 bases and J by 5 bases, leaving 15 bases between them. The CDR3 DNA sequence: TGTGCCAGCAGTTCGCCCGGCGCAGGAGACGAGCAGTACTTC. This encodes CASSSPGAGDEQYF.

CDR3 sequence: CASASRSRTGELFF. Written as DNA, the CDR3 is TGTGCCAGCGCCTCGAGAAGTCGGACCGGGGAGCTGTTTTTT. This chain joins TRBV27 and TRBJ2-2, with unresolved D. V lost 8 bases, J lost 5 bases, and 15 bases lay in between. From germline, CDR1 is MNHEY and CDR2 SMNVEV (reference sequence). The CDR3 has 14 amino acids.

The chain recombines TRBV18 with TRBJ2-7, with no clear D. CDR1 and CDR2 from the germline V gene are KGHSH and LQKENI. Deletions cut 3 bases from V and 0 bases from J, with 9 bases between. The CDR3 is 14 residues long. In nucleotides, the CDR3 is TGTGCCAGCTCACCCATTAGTGCCTCCTACGAGCAGTACTTC. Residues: CASSPISASYEQYF.

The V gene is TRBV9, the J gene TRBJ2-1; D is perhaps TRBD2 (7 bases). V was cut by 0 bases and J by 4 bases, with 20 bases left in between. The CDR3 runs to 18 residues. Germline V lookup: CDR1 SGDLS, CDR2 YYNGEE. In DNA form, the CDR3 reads TGTGCCAGCAGCGTAGGGGAGATTTGGGAGGGGGTATACAATGAGCAGTTCTTC. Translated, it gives CASSVGEIWEGVYNEQFF.

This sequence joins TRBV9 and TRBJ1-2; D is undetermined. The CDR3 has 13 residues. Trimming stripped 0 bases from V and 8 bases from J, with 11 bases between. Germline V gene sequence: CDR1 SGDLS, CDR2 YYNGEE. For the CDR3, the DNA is TGTGCCAGCAGCGTAGATGGAAGGGTAGGCTACACCTTC. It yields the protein CASSVDGRVGYTF.